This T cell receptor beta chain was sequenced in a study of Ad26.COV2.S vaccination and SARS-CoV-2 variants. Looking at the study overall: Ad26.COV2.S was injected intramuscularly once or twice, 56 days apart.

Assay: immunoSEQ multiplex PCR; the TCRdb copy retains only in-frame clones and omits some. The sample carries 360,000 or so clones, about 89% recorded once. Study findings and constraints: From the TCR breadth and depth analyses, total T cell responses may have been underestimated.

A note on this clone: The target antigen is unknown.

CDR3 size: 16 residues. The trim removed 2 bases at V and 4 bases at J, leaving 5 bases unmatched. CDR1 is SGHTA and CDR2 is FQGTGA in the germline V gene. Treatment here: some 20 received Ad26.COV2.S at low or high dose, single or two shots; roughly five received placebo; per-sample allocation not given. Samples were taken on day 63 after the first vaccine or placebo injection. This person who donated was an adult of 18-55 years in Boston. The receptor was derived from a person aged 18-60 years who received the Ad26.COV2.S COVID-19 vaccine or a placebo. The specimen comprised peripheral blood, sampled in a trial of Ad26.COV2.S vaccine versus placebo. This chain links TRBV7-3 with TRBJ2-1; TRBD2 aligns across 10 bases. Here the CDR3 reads CASSLATSGSYNEQFF. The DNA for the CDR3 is TGTGCCAGCAGCTTAGCGACTAGCGGGTCATACAATGAGCAGTTCTTC.